The T cell receptor beta chain described here comes from a study of T cell responses to AZD1222 COVID-19 vaccine. The length of the CDR3 is 14 residues. Germline V gene sequence: CDR1 SEHNR, CDR2 FQNEAQ (reference sequence). V was clipped by 1 base and J by 9 bases, with 12 bases between them. The repertoire was sequenced with immunoSEQ multiplex PCR; TCRdb's copy has only in-frame clones and lacks some. The sample shows 150,000 to 200,000 clones, over 80% of them seen only once. Source: peripheral blood, taken on day 0 of MenACWY control vaccination. The chain couples TRBV7-9 to TRBJ2-2; perhaps TRBD1 as D (5 bases). The source is an adult in good health. The CDR3 loop is CASSLVPGHRELFF. The DNA of the CDR3 is TGTGCCAGCAGCTTAGTCCCAGGGCACAGGGAGCTGTTTTTT.